A selection of T cell receptor beta chains follows, all from one sample in a study of cytomegalovirus exposure and HLA in healthy donors. Only in-frame clones appear in the TCRdb table, and some are missing; sequencing was by immunoSEQ multiplex PCR. This table holds tens of thousands of clones, around 85% found once. The sequenced sample was PBMCs. The receptors here all came from a man aged 18 to 30 in good health and CMV-seronegative. Each CDR3 is given with its conserved first and last residue. The order of the fields is D gene, V gene, J gene, clone size, CDR3 length, CDR3 protein, CDR3 DNA. The D gene is left open where the match is weak. Only some rows state a clone size, as once, few, many or a class for expanded clones.

TRBD2	TRBV5-8	TRBJ2-7	-	16	CASSEGLAENAYEQYF	TGTGCCAGCAGCGAGGGACTAGCGGAGAATGCCTACGAGCAGTACTTC
TRBD1	TRBV5-4	TRBJ1-1	-	16	CASSSGTGKGNTEAFF	TGTGCCAGCAGCTCCGGGACAGGGAAGGGAAACACTGAAGCTTTCTTT
-	TRBV7-6	TRBJ2-5	-	13	CASSLDRWETQYF	TGTGCCAGCAGCTTAGACAGATGGGAGACCCAGTACTTC
-	TRBV5-4	TRBJ2-7	-	16	CASSPTRGRGAYEQYF	TGTGCCAGCAGCCCCACACGGGGCCGCGGGGCCTACGAGCAGTACTTC
TRBD2	TRBV10-2	TRBJ2-3	-	15	CASSELAGSTDTQYF	TGCGCCAGCAGTGAACTAGCGGGGAGCACAGATACGCAGTATTTT
TRBD2	TRBV28	TRBJ2-3	-	13	CAVLAGGTDTQYF	TGTGCAGTCCTAGCGGGAGGCACAGATACGCAGTATTTT
TRBD1	TRBV6-1	TRBJ1-5	few	16	CASSARQGGSNQPQHF	TGTGCCAGCAGTGCCCGACAGGGCGGGAGCAATCAGCCCCAGCATTTT
TRBD1	TRBV4-2	TRBJ2-5	-	13	CASSQTGTETQYF	TGTGCCAGCAGCCAGACAGGGACGGAGACCCAGTACTTC
TRBD2	TRBV7-9	TRBJ2-5	-	18	CASSSTGLAGGLQETQYF	TGTGCCAGCAGCTCTACGGGACTAGCGGGAGGACTCCAAGAGACCCAGTACTTC
-	TRBV7-2	TRBJ2-7	-	15	CASSSRGTQAYEQYF	TGTGCCAGCAGCTCCCGGGGTACGCAGGCCTACGAGCAGTACTTC
-	TRBV29-1	TRBJ1-2	-	14	CSVVRGSANYGYTF	TGCAGCGTTGTCCGGGGTTCGGCGAACTATGGCTACACCTTC
TRBD1	TRBV30	TRBJ1-3	-	15	CAWLRQGLSGNTIYF	TGTGCCTGGCTACGACAGGGGCTCTCTGGAAACACCATATATTTT
TRBD1	TRBV27	TRBJ2-7	-	14	CASSGPRGNAEQYF	TGTGCCAGCAGTGGTCCCAGGGGGAACGCCGAGCAGTACTTC
-	TRBV19	TRBJ1-1	-	13	CASSRTANTEAFF	TGTGCCAGTAGTAGGACAGCCAACACTGAAGCTTTCTTT
-	TRBV7-6	TRBJ2-2	-	16	CASSSPFLDGSGELFF	TGTGCCAGCAGCTCCCCTTTTCTAGATGGGTCCGGGGAGCTGTTTTTT
TRBD1	TRBV25-1	TRBJ2-7	-	14	CASQDREISYEQYF	TGTGCCAGCCAGGACAGGGAGATATCCTACGAGCAGTACTTC